This T cell receptor beta chain came from a study of shared T cell receptors in the human thymus. The germline V gene encodes CDR1 SGHDN and CDR2 FVKESK. The CDR3 contains 20 residues. V was clipped by 0 bases and J by 0 bases; unmatched bases: 10. Profiled with immunoSEQ multiplex PCR; TCRdb holds only in-frame clones, not every one. Among about 660,000 clones, 70% to 90% were seen once, and the ten largest hold 0.0095% to 0.011%. The sample also formed part of further work on human thymus T cells. That paper adds: Corrective surgery for congenital heart defects was being performed on the healthy Finnish infants who served as donors. Obtained as resections during corrective heart surgery, the thymus tissue was then studied. Among thymic and blood repertoires, usage of V and J genes appeared biased. Related studies noted strongly shared thymic repertoires across unrelated people.

V gene TRBV14 combines with J gene TRBJ2-1, with 11 bases aligning to TRBD2. The TCR was taken from a boy under three years old with a congenital heart defect. Sample: thymocytes. The CDR3 region has the DNA TGTGCCAGCAGCCAAGATCAGGGCCTAGCGGGAGGTGGCTCCTACAATGAGCAGTTCTTC. Encoded protein: CASSQDQGLAGGGSYNEQFF.